This TCR beta chain is from a study of neurological immune-mediated disorders. Study-wide findings and caveats: None of the CDR3 amino acid sequences in expanded clones turned up in more than one subject, which points to private repertoires in all groups.

The cDNA came from 5'RACE, which used 10-nucleotide random UMIs. Every sequencing run produced over 160 million TCR-beta sequences, and the sequences from any one run covered 15-18 subjects. Each CDR3 protein is one row after TCRdb ran MiXCR on the 5' RACE reads. There are about 58,000 distinct CDR3 sequences in the sample; under 3.5% occur only once, and approximately 7.1% lies in the top ten. At least ten counts were recorded for this clonotype. Its antigen remains unidentified. Material: PBMCs. The sequence was collected from a woman aged 55-75 years with multiple sclerosis.

CDR3 sequence: CASSLGVRSSYNEQFF. CDR3 DNA sequence: TGCGCCAGCAGCTTGGGAGTCAGGAGCTCCTACAATGAGCAGTTCTTC. The V call is TRBV5-1, the J call TRBJ2-1, with no clear D. The germline V and J ends were trimmed by 0 bases and 0 bases, with 10 bases remaining between them. The V gene's germline CDR1 is SGHRS and CDR2 YFSETQ. The CDR3 is made up of 16 amino acids.